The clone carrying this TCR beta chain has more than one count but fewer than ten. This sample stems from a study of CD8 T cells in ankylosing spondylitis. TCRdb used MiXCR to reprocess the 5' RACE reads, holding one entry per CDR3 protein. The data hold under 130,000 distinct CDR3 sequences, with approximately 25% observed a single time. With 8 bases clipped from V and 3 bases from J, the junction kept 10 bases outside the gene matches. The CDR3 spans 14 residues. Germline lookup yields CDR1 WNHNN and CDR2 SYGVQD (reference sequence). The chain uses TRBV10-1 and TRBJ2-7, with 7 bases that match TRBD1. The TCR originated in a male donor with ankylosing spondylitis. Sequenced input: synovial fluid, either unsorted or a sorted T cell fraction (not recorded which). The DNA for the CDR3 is TGCGCCAGCTCGGGACAGTGGGATTTCTACGAGCAGTACGTC. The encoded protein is CASSGQWDFYEQYV.